The clone carrying this T cell receptor beta chain was counted between two and nine times. Its matching antigen is unknown. This sample is part of a study of cytotoxic CD8 clonotypes in ibrutinib-treated CLL. V was pared by 4 bases and J by 1 base, with 10 bases between. This CDR3 is built from 14 residues. Germline-derived CDR1 and CDR2 are LNHDA and SQIVND (reference sequence). Broader study findings: Treatment left the uncommon public clonotypes either contracted or stable in frequency. Baseline clonality was higher than in age-matched healthy donors and moved in step with circulating CD8+ T-cell counts. At progression, clonality fell back toward baseline after rising at ibrutinib response.

Sequencing used immunoSEQ multiplex PCR; TCRdb keeps in-frame clones, though not all of them. Of over 100,000 clones listed, about 53% are singletons. This TCR derives from a human donor with chronic lymphocytic leukemia. Sequencing was performed on PBMCs, taken after 24 months of ibrutinib treatment. The genes are TRBV19 and TRBJ1-1, with D perhaps matching TRBD1 (5 bases). In DNA form, the CDR3 reads TGTGCCAGTAGTAGGGGCCTGCGGAACACTGAAGCTTTCTTT. Translation gives CASSRGLRNTEAFF.